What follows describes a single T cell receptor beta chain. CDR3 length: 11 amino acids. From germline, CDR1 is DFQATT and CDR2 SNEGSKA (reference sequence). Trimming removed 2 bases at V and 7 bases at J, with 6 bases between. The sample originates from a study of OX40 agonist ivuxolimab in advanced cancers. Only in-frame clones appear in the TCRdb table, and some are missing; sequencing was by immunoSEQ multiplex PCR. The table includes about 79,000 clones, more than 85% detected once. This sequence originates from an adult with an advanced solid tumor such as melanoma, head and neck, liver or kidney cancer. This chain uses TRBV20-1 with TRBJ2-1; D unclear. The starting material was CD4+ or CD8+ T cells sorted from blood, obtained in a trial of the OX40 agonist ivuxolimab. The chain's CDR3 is CSARTVNEQFF. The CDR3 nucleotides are TGCAGTGCTAGAACGGTGAATGAGCAGTTCTTC.